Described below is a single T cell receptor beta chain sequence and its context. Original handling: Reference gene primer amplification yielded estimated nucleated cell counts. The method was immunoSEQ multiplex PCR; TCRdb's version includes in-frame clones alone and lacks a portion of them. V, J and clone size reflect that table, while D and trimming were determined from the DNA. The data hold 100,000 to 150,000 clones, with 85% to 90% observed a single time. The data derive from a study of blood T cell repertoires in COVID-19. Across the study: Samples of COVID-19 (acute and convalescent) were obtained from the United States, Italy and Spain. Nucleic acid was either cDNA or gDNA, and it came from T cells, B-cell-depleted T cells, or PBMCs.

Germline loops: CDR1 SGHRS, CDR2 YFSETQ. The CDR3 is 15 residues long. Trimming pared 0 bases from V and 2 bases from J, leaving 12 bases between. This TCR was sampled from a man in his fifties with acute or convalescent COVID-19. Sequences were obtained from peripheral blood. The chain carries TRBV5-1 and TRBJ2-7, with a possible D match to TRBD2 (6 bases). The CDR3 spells CASSLGVGGAYEQYF. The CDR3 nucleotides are TGCGCCAGCAGCTTGGGGGTAGGAGGGGCCTACGAGCAGTACTTC.